This T cell receptor (beta chain) was captured by sequencing in a study of T-cell memory formation after mild COVID-19. On the study more broadly: The two donors had largely donor-specific TCR clusters.

The CDR3 consists of 14 residues. V gave up 6 bases and J gave up 2 bases, with 13 bases separating them. CDR1 and CDR2 (germline): SGHRS, YFSETQ. Using its own MiXCR run on the 5' RACE reads, TCRdb lists one record per CDR3 protein. In the table there are 270,000 or so distinct CDR3 sequences, approximately 16% of which are singletons. The chain links TRBV5-1 to TRBJ2-3; D is possibly TRBD2 (6 bases). The sequence was obtained from a man between 18 and 29 years old who had mild COVID-19 (a few samples of this study predate the infection). Cell type and time point are not known. Material for sequencing was PBMCs or a T cell subset sorted from them (not recorded which). The CDR3 loop is CASIGGATTDTQYF. The CDR3 DNA is TGCGCCAGCATAGGAGGGGCAACCACAGATACGCAGTATTTT.